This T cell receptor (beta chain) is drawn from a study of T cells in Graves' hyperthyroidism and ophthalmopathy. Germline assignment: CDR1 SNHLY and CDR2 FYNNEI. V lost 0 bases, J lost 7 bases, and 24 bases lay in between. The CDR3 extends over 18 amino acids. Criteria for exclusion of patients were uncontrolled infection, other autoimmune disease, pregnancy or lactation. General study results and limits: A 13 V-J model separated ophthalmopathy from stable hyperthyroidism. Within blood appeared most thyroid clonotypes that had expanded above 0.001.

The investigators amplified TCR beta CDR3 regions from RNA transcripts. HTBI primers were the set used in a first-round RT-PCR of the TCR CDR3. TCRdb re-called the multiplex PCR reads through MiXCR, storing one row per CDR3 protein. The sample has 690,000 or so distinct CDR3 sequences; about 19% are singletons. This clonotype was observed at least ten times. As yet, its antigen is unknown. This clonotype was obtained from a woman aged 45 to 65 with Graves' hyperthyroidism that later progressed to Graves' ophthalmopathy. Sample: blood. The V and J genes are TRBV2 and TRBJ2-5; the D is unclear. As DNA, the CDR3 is TGTGCCAGCAGTGAAGCCCCGTACCCAGACGGGCCCTTCGGGACCCAGTACTTC. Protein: CASSEAPYPDGPFGTQYF.